Listed below are T cell receptor beta chains from one sample, sequenced in a study of blood T cell repertoires in COVID-19. The method was immunoSEQ multiplex PCR; TCRdb's version includes in-frame clones alone and lacks a portion of them. Counted here are some 270,000 clones, 86% occurring once; the ten biggest clones make up approximately 9.7%. The sequencing sample was made of peripheral blood. The receptors come from a man in his forties with active or convalescent COVID-19. Each CDR3 is given with its conserved first and last residue. A D gene is named only where the DNA matches it firmly. Only some rows state a clone size, as once, few, many or a class for expanded clones.

CDR3nt: TGTGCCAGCAGTCGACAGTACCAAGAGACCCAGTACTTC
CDR3aa: CASSRQYQETQYF
v_gene: TRBV21-1
abundance: NA
j_gene: TRBJ2-5
d_gene: NA

CDR3nt: TGTGCCAGCAGTTTTCGACAGGGCGGGAACTATGGCTACACCTTC
CDR3aa: CASSFRQGGNYGYTF
v_gene: TRBV6-6
abundance: NA
j_gene: TRBJ1-2
d_gene: TRBD1

CDR3nt: TGTGCCAGCAGCGCGGGGTCCGGGGAGCTGTTTTTT
CDR3aa: CASSAGSGELFF
v_gene: TRBV6-1
abundance: NA
j_gene: TRBJ2-2
d_gene: NA

CDR3nt: TGTGCCAGCAGCCTACCGGGACAGGGTGTTTACAATGAGCAGTTCTTC
CDR3aa: CASSLPGQGVYNEQFF
v_gene: TRBV14
abundance: NA
j_gene: TRBJ2-1
d_gene: TRBD1

CDR3nt: TGCGCCAGTAGCCAGGGGTTGAACACTGAAGCTTTCTTT
CDR3aa: CASSQGLNTEAFF
v_gene: TRBV10-1
abundance: few
j_gene: TRBJ1-1
d_gene: NA

CDR3nt: TGTGCCAGCAGCTCCCCCGGGGGGCATGCTGGAAACACCATATATTTT
CDR3aa: CASSSPGGHAGNTIYF
v_gene: TRBV5-5
abundance: NA
j_gene: TRBJ1-3
d_gene: NA

CDR3nt: TGTGCCGGAGACAGGGGCTTTGGCACTGAAGCTTTCTTT
CDR3aa: CAGDRGFGTEAFF
v_gene: TRBV30
abundance: NA
j_gene: TRBJ1-1
d_gene: TRBD1

CDR3nt: TGTGCCAGTAGGCCAGGAGGGGGCCAAAACATTCAGTACTTC
CDR3aa: CASRPGGGQNIQYF
v_gene: TRBV19
abundance: NA
j_gene: TRBJ2-4
d_gene: NA

CDR3nt: TGTGCCAGCGATTCCGGGGGGACTAATGAAAAACTGTTTTTT
CDR3aa: CASDSGGTNEKLFF
v_gene: TRBV19
abundance: NA
j_gene: TRBJ1-4
d_gene: NA

CDR3nt: TGTGCCACCAGTGACCCGGAGCGCGGCTACACCTTC
CDR3aa: CATSDPERGYTF
v_gene: TRBV24-1
abundance: NA
j_gene: TRBJ1-2
d_gene: NA

CDR3nt: TGTGCCAGCAGCGCCCCGGGACAGGAAGCTTTCTTT
CDR3aa: CASSAPGQEAFF
v_gene: TRBV7-9
abundance: NA
j_gene: TRBJ1-1
d_gene: TRBD1

CDR3nt: TGTGCCACCATGGAGCGGAACACTGAAGCTTTCTTT
CDR3aa: CATMERNTEAFF
v_gene: TRBV10-3
abundance: NA
j_gene: TRBJ1-1
d_gene: NA

CDR3nt: TGTGCCAGCAGTTTCTCGCGGAACACTGAAGCTTTCTTT
CDR3aa: CASSFSRNTEAFF
v_gene: TRBV27
abundance: NA
j_gene: TRBJ1-1
d_gene: NA

CDR3nt: TGTGCCAGTAGTATACAATCCGGGGGACAGGGACCGTATAGCAATCAGCCCCAGCATTTT
CDR3aa: CASSIQSGGQGPYSNQPQHF
v_gene: TRBV19
abundance: NA
j_gene: TRBJ1-5
d_gene: TRBD1

CDR3nt: TGTGCCAGCAGCTCCCCGGGACAGGGGAGGTACGAGCAGTACTTC
CDR3aa: CASSSPGQGRYEQYF
v_gene: TRBV7-9
abundance: NA
j_gene: TRBJ2-7
d_gene: TRBD1

CDR3nt: TGTGCCAGCAGTTACCGGGAGCACGAGCAGTACTTC
CDR3aa: CASSYREHEQYF
v_gene: TRBV6-6
abundance: NA
j_gene: TRBJ2-7
d_gene: NA

CDR3nt: TGTGCCACCAGTGATATCGGGGGAGATACGCAGTATTTT
CDR3aa: CATSDIGGDTQYF
v_gene: TRBV24-1
abundance: NA
j_gene: TRBJ2-3
d_gene: NA

CDR3nt: TGTGCCAGCAGGGGAGCCTCAGAGACCCAGTACTTC
CDR3aa: CASRGASETQYF
v_gene: TRBV7-8
abundance: NA
j_gene: TRBJ2-5
d_gene: NA

CDR3nt: TGTGCCAGCTCACCAGATCGGGAAGGCTACACCTTC
CDR3aa: CASSPDREGYTF
v_gene: TRBV18
abundance: NA
j_gene: TRBJ1-2
d_gene: NA

CDR3nt: TGTGCCAGCAGTCCAGGCGCCATGAACACTGAAGCTTTCTTT
CDR3aa: CASSPGAMNTEAFF
v_gene: TRBV2
abundance: NA
j_gene: TRBJ1-1
d_gene: NA

CDR3nt: TGCGCCAGCAGCGTCACAGGGCCGGAGACCCAGTACTTC
CDR3aa: CASSVTGPETQYF
v_gene: TRBV5-1
abundance: NA
j_gene: TRBJ2-5
d_gene: NA

CDR3nt: TGTGCCAGCAGCCTGCACCCGGGACAGGGGGGCACAGATACGCAGTATTTT
CDR3aa: CASSLHPGQGGTDTQYF
v_gene: TRBV7-3
abundance: NA
j_gene: TRBJ2-3
d_gene: TRBD1

CDR3nt: TGTGCCAGCAGCTTAACAAGTACTAGCGTTCAGTTCTTC
CDR3aa: CASSLTSTSVQFF
v_gene: TRBV7-3
abundance: NA
j_gene: TRBJ2-1
d_gene: TRBD2

CDR3nt: TGTGCCAGCAGTTACTCGTGGACAGGGGACGGCTATGGCTACACCTTC
CDR3aa: CASSYSWTGDGYGYTF
v_gene: TRBV6-5
abundance: once
j_gene: TRBJ1-2
d_gene: TRBD1

CDR3nt: TGTGCCAGCACAGGGGAGGAGACCCAGTACTTC
CDR3aa: CASTGEETQYF
v_gene: TRBV2
abundance: once
j_gene: TRBJ2-5
d_gene: NA

CDR3nt: TGTGCCAGCAGCTTAGACTTCCCCAGATCCCCAGGGGATCCCACTGAAGCTTTCTTT
CDR3aa: CASSLDFPRSPGDPTEAFF
v_gene: TRBV11-3
abundance: NA
j_gene: TRBJ1-1
d_gene: NA

CDR3nt: TGTGCCAGCAGCTTAGCGGGGGGGCAATACGAGCAGTACTTC
CDR3aa: CASSLAGGQYEQYF
v_gene: TRBV7-3
abundance: NA
j_gene: TRBJ2-7
d_gene: TRBD2

CDR3nt: TGTGCCAGCAGCCCACCTACCTCGGGAGAGACCCAGTACTTC
CDR3aa: CASSPPTSGETQYF
v_gene: TRBV7-2
abundance: NA
j_gene: TRBJ2-5
d_gene: NA

CDR3nt: TGTGCCAGCAGTGACCAGGGGGCTTATAATTCACCCCTCCACTTT
CDR3aa: CASSDQGAYNSPLHF
v_gene: TRBV2
abundance: few
j_gene: TRBJ1-6
d_gene: TRBD1